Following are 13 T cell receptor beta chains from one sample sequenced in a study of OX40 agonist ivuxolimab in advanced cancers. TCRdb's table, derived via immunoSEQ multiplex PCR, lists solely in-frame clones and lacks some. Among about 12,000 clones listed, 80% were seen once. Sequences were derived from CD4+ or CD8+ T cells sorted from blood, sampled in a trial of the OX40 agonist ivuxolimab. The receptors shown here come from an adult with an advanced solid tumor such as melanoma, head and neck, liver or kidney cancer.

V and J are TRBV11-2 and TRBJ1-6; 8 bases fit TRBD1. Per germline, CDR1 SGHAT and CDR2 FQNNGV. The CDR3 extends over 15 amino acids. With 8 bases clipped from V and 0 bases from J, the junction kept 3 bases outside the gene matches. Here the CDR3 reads CASRDRSSYNSPLHF. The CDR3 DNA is TGTGCCAGCCGGGACAGGAGCTCCTATAATTCACCCCTCCACTTT.

The CDR3 nucleotides are TGTGCCAGCAGTCTCTCTTTGGGGACGCCTGAAAAACTGTTTTTT. Residues: CASSLSLGTPEKLFF. V is TRBV25-1 and J is TRBJ1-4; tentatively, D is TRBD1 (5 bases). V lost 5 bases to trimming and J lost 7 bases, with 17 bases between them. The germline gives CDR1 MGHDK, CDR2 SYGVNS. The CDR3 extends over 15 amino acids.

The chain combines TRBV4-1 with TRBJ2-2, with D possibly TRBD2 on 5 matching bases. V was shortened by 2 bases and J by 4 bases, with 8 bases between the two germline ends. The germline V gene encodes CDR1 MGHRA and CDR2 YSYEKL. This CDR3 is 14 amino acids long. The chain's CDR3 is CASSQRGSTGELFF. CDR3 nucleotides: TGCGCCAGCAGCCAAAGAGGGTCCACCGGGGAGCTGTTTTTT.

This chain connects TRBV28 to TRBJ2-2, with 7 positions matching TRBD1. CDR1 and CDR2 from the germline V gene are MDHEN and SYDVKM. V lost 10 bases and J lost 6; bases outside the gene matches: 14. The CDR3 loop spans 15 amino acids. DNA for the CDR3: TGTGCCACCCGACCCGACAGGGTTAGATCCGGGGAGCTGTTTTTT. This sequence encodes CATRPDRVRSGELFF. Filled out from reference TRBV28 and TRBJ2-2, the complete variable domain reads DVKVTQSSRYLVKRTGEKVFLECVQDMDHENMFWYRQDPGLGLRLIYFSYDVKMKEKGDIPEGYSVSREKKERFSLILESASTNQTSMYLCATRPDRVRSGELFFGEGSRLTVL.

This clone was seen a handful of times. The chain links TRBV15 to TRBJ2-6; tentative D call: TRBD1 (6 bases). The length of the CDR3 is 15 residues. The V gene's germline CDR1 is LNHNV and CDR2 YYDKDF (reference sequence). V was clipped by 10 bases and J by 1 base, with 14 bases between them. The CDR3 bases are TGTGCCATCGGCTCCGGACAGTCTGGGGCCAACGTCCTGACTTTC. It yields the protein CAIGSGQSGANVLTF.

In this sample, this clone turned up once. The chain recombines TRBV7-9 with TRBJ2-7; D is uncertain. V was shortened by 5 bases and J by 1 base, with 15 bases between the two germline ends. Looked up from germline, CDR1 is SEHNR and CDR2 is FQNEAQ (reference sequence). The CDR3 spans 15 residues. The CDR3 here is CASSLGPFLSYEQYF. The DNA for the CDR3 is TGTGCCAGCAGCCTGGGCCCCTTTTTATCCTACGAGCAGTACTTC.

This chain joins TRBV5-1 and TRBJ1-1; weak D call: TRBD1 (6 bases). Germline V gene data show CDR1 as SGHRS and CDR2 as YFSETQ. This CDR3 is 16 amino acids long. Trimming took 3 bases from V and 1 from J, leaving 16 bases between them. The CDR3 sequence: CASSSYDDRPNTEAFF. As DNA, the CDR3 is TGCGCCAGCAGCTCCTATGACGACAGGCCGAACACTGAAGCTTTCTTT.

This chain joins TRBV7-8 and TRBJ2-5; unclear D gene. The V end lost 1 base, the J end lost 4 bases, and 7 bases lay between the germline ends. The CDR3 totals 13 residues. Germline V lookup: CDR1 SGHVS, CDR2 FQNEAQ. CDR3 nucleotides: TGTGCCAGCAGCTTAGTGAACACAGAGACCCAGTACTTC. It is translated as CASSLVNTETQYF.

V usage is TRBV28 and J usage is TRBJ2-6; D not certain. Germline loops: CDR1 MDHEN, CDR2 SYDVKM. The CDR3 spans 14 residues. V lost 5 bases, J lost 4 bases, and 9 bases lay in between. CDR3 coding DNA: TGTGCCAGCAGTCCCCCGGCCGGGGCCAACGTCCTGACTTTC. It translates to CASSPPAGANVLTF.

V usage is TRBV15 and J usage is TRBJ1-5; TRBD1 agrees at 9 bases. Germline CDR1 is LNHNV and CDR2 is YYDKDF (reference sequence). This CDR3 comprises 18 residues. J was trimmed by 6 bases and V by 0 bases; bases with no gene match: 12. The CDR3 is CATSRDTGTGIRSQPQHF. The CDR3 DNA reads TGTGCCACCAGCAGAGACACCGGGACAGGGATTCGTAGTCAGCCCCAGCATTTT.

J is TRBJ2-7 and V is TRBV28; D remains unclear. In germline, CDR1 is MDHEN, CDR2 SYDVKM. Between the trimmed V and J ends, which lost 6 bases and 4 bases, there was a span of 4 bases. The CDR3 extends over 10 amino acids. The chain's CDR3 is CASSRYEQYF. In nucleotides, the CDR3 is TGTGCCAGCAGCCGTTACGAGCAGTACTTC.

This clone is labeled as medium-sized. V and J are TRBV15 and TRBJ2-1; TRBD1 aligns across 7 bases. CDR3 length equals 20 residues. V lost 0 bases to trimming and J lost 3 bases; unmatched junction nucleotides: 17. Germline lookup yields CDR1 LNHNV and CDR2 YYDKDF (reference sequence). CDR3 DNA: TGTGCCACCAGCAGAGATCTTTGGCCATTAGGGGACAGCGACTACAATGAGCAGTTCTTC. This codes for CATSRDLWPLGDSDYNEQFF. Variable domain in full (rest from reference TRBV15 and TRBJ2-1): DAMVIQNPRYQVTQFGKPVTLSCSQTLNHNVMYWYQQKSSQAPKLLFHYYDKDFNNEADTPDNFQSRRPNTSFCFLDIRSPGLGDTAMYLCATSRDLWPLGDSDYNEQFFGPGTRLTVL.

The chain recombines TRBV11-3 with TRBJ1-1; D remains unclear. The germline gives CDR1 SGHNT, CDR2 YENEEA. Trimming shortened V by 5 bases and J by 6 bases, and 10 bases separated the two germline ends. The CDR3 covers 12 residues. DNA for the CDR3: TGTGCCAGCAGCGTTCGGGGATCTGAAGCTTTCTTT. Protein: CASSVRGSEAFF.